This is a list of T cell receptor beta chains from one sample in a study of blood T cell repertoires in COVID-19. This table comes from immunoSEQ multiplex PCR, and its TCRdb copy is limited to in-frame clones, with some not included. This sample has a few hundred thousand clones, with about 86% found just once. The sequenced material came from peripheral blood. The receptors stem from a woman aged 50 to 60 with COVID-19, enrolled during active disease. Each CDR3 is given with its conserved first and last residue. Each record gives: clone size, D gene, V gene, J gene, CDR3 protein, CDR3 DNA. A D gene is named only where the DNA matches it firmly. A row's size may be missing; if present it is once, few, many or a size class.

-	-	TRBV7-6	TRBJ2-1	CASSLRTDSFGEQFF	TGTGCCAGCAGTCTGCGGACAGATTCGTTCGGTGAGCAGTTCTTC
-	-	TRBV28	TRBJ1-2	CASRLQGLKGYTF	TGTGCCAGCAGACTTCAGGGCTTGAAAGGCTACACCTTC
once	TRBD1	TRBV24-1	TRBJ2-1	CATSDPDRGLFF	TGTGCCACCAGTGACCCTGACAGGGGTCTGTTCTTC
-	-	TRBV18	TRBJ2-2	CASSPRGSGELFF	TGTGCCAGCTCACCTCGAGGGAGCGGGGAGCTGTTTTTT
-	-	TRBV30	TRBJ2-1	CAWSSGQGGAGSYNEQFF	TGTGCCTGGAGCTCAGGACAGGGAGGGGCTGGATCCTACAATGAGCAGTTCTTC
once	TRBD1	TRBV15	TRBJ2-7	CATSRDLGDSYEQYF	TGTGCCACCAGCAGAGATTTGGGGGACAGTTACGAGCAGTACTTC
few	-	TRBV6-2/TRBV6-3	TRBJ1-4	CASSYLSGMDEKLFF	TGTGCCAGCAGTTACTTGTCAGGGATGGATGAAAAACTGTTTTTT
once	TRBD1	TRBV30	TRBJ2-4	CASLDRGQAKNIQYF	TGTGCCTCCCTGGACAGGGGGCAGGCCAAAAACATTCAGTACTTC
-	-	TRBV11-3	TRBJ2-7	CASSTGRVGGEQYF	TGTGCCAGCAGCACCGGCCGTGTGGGGGGCGAGCAGTACTTC
-	-	TRBV12-2	TRBJ2-4	CASRSEPGGRGAKNIQYF	TGTGCAAGTCGCTCCGAGCCCGGCGGGCGAGGGGCCAAAAACATTCAGTACTTC
-	-	TRBV27	TRBJ2-3	CASSVGQSTDTQYF	TGTGCCAGCAGTGTAGGACAGTCCACAGATACGCAGTATTTT
-	TRBD1	TRBV15	TRBJ1-5	CATSRGQGAHSNQPQHF	TGTGCCACCAGTAGAGGACAGGGGGCGCATAGCAATCAGCCCCAGCATTTT
-	-	TRBV20-1	TRBJ2-7	CSAGLLKEQYF	TGCAGTGCTGGCCTTTTAAAAGAGCAGTACTTC
-	-	TRBV6-5	TRBJ2-1	CASSYGESNPLF	TGTGCCAGCAGTTACGGAGAGTCAAACCCGCTCTTC
-	TRBD1	TRBV3-1/TRBV3-2	TRBJ1-5	CASSQGTGGNQPQHF	TGTGCCAGCAGCCAAGGGACAGGGGGTAACCAGCCCCAGCATTTT
once	-	TRBV3-1/TRBV3-2	TRBJ1-1	CASSLRAGVAEAFF	TGTGCCAGCAGCCTTAGGGCGGGAGTGGCTGAAGCTTTCTTT
-	-	TRBV28	TRBJ1-1	CASSTQGLDTEAFF	TGTGCCAGCAGTACTCAGGGGTTAGACACTGAAGCTTTCTTT
-	TRBD1	TRBV29-1	TRBJ1-1	CSVTGQADTEAFF	TGCAGCGTGACAGGGCAGGCGGACACTGAAGCTTTCTTT
few	-	TRBV18	TRBJ1-5	CASSPGDSRNQPQHF	TGTGCCAGCTCACCGGGAGATTCACGCAATCAGCCCCAGCATTTT
once	TRBD2	TRBV6-5	TRBJ2-6	CASSSRGAAGANVLTF	TGTGCCAGCAGTTCGCGGGGGGCGGCTGGGGCCAACGTCCTGACTTTC
-	-	TRBV7-8	TRBJ1-5	CASSLVRTTSNQPQHF	TGTGCCAGCAGCTTAGTGCGGACAACTAGCAATCAGCCCCAGCATTTT